The entry that follows covers one TCR beta chain sequence. Its antigen remains unknown. The CDR3 totals 14 residues. TCRdb reprocessed the 5' RACE reads, with one entry per CDR3 protein and no DNA. The listing records about 300,000 distinct CDR3 sequences. The sample comes from a study of T cells expressing NK-cell markers. For the study at large: Within the sequenced cohort of eight donors, seven exhibited HCMV seropositivity and one was seronegative.

Whole-study results and caveats: For a handful of donors, the dominant NKG2C+ clonotypes made up 1.0-7.0% of their CD8+ T cells.

The TCR comes from a woman aged 18 to 75 in good health. Input material: blood T cells: a sorted CD56 or NKG2C T cell subset, CD4+ or CD8+ T cells, or bulk PBMC T cells (not recorded which). The chain couples TRBV12-3 or TRBV12-4 to TRBJ1-2; there is no DNA to check the TCRdb D call of TRBD1. CDR3 protein: CASSQQGGHYGYTF.